This TCR beta chain comes out of a study of graft-versus-host responses after intestinal transplantation. The wider study: Transplant recipients had multivisceral, liver-intestinal, or isolated intestinal grafts. All recipients got anti-thymocyte globulin induction, then tacrolimus and steroids for roughly 3 years.

Produced via immunoSEQ multiplex PCR; TCRdb's table is partial and in-frame only. The sample shows 90,000 to 120,000 clones, about 88% of them seen only once. The CDR3 runs 14 residues. Germline V gene lookup returns CDR1 MNHEY and CDR2 SVGAGI. The V segment lost 7 bases and the J segment 7 bases; nucleotides outside the gene matches: 10. Broader study findings: Recipient marrow held GvH clones, some first seen in ileum or blood.

For this clone: Its antigen remains unidentified.

This sequence was found in a human donor who received an intestinal transplant. The chain combines TRBV6-5 with TRBJ2-1, with 7 bases that match TRBD1. Sequencing used unstimulated CD4+ T cells sorted from spleen or lymph node cells, obtained before intestinal transplant. CDR3: CASTRTGDNNEQFF. The CDR3 DNA reads as TGTGCCAGCACCCGGACAGGTGATAATAATGAGCAGTTCTTC.